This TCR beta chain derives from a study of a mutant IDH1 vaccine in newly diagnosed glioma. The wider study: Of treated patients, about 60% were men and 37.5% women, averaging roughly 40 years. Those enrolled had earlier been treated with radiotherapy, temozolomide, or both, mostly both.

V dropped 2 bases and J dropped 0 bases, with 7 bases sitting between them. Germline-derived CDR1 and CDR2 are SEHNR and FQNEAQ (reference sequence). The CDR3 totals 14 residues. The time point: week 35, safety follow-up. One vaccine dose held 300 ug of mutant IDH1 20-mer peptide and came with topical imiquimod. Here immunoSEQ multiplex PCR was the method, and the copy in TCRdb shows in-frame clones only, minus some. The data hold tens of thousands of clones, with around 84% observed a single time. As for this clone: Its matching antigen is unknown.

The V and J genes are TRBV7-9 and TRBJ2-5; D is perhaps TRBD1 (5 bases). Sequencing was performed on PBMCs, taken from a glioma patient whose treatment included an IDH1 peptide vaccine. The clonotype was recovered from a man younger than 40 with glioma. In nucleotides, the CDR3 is TGTGCCAGCAGCTTAAAGGGGAACCAAGAGACCCAGTACTTC. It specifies CASSLKGNQETQYF.